The rows below give T cell receptor beta chains drawn from one sample of a study of blood T cell repertoires in COVID-19. Method: immunoSEQ multiplex PCR; TCRdb's copy keeps in-frame clones and lacks some. The data show roughly 230,000 clones, 84% seen once. Sequenced material: peripheral blood. The receptors originated from an elderly woman with COVID-19, enrolled during active disease. Both conserved end residues are part of each CDR3. The order of the fields is clone size, D gene, V gene, J gene, CDR3 protein, CDR3 DNA. The D gene is left open where the match is weak. Size values are once, few and many counts, or a class for expanded clones, and some rows have none.

clone size: .
D gene: TRBD1
V gene: TRBV28
J gene: TRBJ1-2
CDR3 protein: CASRQGASGGYTF
CDR3 DNA: TGTGCCAGCAGACAGGGGGCAAGTGGTGGCTACACCTTC

clone size: once
D gene: TRBD1
V gene: TRBV28
J gene: TRBJ2-3
CDR3 protein: CASRTGITDTQYF
CDR3 DNA: TGTGCCAGCAGGACAGGGATCACAGATACGCAGTATTTT

clone size: once
D gene: .
V gene: TRBV19
J gene: TRBJ2-4
CDR3 protein: CASSTKGSPIQYF
CDR3 DNA: TGTGCCAGTAGTACCAAGGGGTCTCCGATTCAGTACTTC

clone size: .
D gene: TRBD2
V gene: TRBV29-1
J gene: TRBJ2-3
CDR3 protein: CSVAGLDNTDTQYF
CDR3 DNA: TGCAGCGTCGCTGGACTAGATAACACAGATACGCAGTATTTT

clone size: .
D gene: TRBD1
V gene: TRBV19
J gene: TRBJ1-4
CDR3 protein: CASSMDPPGTVNEKLFF
CDR3 DNA: TGTGCCAGTAGTATGGATCCCCCCGGGACAGTTAATGAAAAACTGTTTTTT

clone size: .
D gene: .
V gene: TRBV7-2
J gene: TRBJ1-1
CDR3 protein: CASSSMGGGTEAFF
CDR3 DNA: TGTGCCAGCAGCTCGATGGGGGGGGGCACTGAAGCTTTCTTT

clone size: .
D gene: .
V gene: TRBV3-1/TRBV3-2
J gene: TRBJ1-5
CDR3 protein: CASSHGEFGPQHF
CDR3 DNA: TGTGCCAGCAGCCACGGGGAATTCGGGCCCCAGCATTTT

clone size: .
D gene: TRBD2
V gene: TRBV4-1
J gene: TRBJ2-1
CDR3 protein: CASSHKAGVYYNEQFF
CDR3 DNA: TGCGCCAGCAGCCACAAAGCGGGAGTATATTACAATGAGCAGTTCTTC

clone size: .
D gene: .
V gene: TRBV6-6
J gene: TRBJ2-1
CDR3 protein: CASSSGTRSYNEQFF
CDR3 DNA: TGTGCCAGTTCTTCCGGGACACGCTCCTACAATGAGCAGTTCTTC

clone size: few
D gene: .
V gene: TRBV5-1
J gene: TRBJ2-5
CDR3 protein: CASSLGGDHRVETQYF
CDR3 DNA: TGCGCCAGCAGCTTGGGCGGGGATCACCGAGTTGAGACCCAGTACTTC

clone size: few
D gene: .
V gene: TRBV28
J gene: TRBJ1-2
CDR3 protein: CASSWARYGYTF
CDR3 DNA: TGTGCCAGCAGTTGGGCCCGCTATGGCTACACCTTC

clone size: .
D gene: TRBD2
V gene: TRBV2
J gene: TRBJ2-5
CDR3 protein: CASSGGGAETQYF
CDR3 DNA: TGTGCCAGCAGTGGCGGGGGGGCGGAGACCCAGTACTTC

clone size: once
D gene: TRBD1
V gene: TRBV7-4
J gene: TRBJ1-5
CDR3 protein: CASSRQCRGAPQPQHF
CDR3 DNA: TGTGCCAGCAGCCGACAATGCAGGGGGGCTCCTCAGCCCCAGCATTTT

clone size: .
D gene: .
V gene: TRBV18
J gene: TRBJ1-5
CDR3 protein: CASSPRATTAHSNQPQHF
CDR3 DNA: TGTGCCAGCTCACCGAGAGCAACTACCGCCCATAGCAATCAGCCCCAGCATTTT

clone size: .
D gene: .
V gene: TRBV30
J gene: TRBJ1-3
CDR3 protein: CAWSPPSNTIYF
CDR3 DNA: TGTGCCTGGAGTCCCCCTTCAAACACCATATATTTT

clone size: .
D gene: .
V gene: TRBV27
J gene: TRBJ1-2
CDR3 protein: CASSSGTQDVNGYTF
CDR3 DNA: TGTGCCAGCAGTTCCGGGACACAGGACGTGAATGGCTACACCTTC

clone size: .
D gene: .
V gene: TRBV9
J gene: TRBJ2-2
CDR3 protein: CASSVDPGYTGELFF
CDR3 DNA: TGTGCCAGCAGCGTAGATCCAGGGTACACCGGGGAGCTGTTTTTT

clone size: once
D gene: .
V gene: TRBV6-1
J gene: TRBJ2-3
CDR3 protein: CASSEARLTDTQYF
CDR3 DNA: TGTGCCAGCAGTGAAGCCCGACTCACAGATACGCAGTATTTT

clone size: .
D gene: TRBD2
V gene: TRBV5-1
J gene: TRBJ2-3
CDR3 protein: CASSLVAGGQVVQYF
CDR3 DNA: TGCGCCAGCAGCTTGGTAGCGGGGGGGCAGGTAGTGCAGTATTTT

clone size: .
D gene: TRBD2
V gene: TRBV7-7
J gene: TRBJ2-1
CDR3 protein: CASSLGGTSAYNEQFF
CDR3 DNA: TGTGCTAGCAGCTTAGGAGGGACTAGCGCCTACAATGAGCAGTTCTTC

clone size: once
D gene: .
V gene: TRBV2
J gene: TRBJ1-4
CDR3 protein: CASSQGLEKLFF
CDR3 DNA: TGTGCCAGCAGCCAGGGTCTAGAAAAACTGTTTTTT

clone size: .
D gene: TRBD2
V gene: TRBV2
J gene: TRBJ2-5
CDR3 protein: CASSFETSGVRETQYF
CDR3 DNA: TGTGCCAGCAGTTTCGAGACTAGCGGGGTCCGGGAGACCCAGTACTTC

clone size: .
D gene: .
V gene: TRBV7-4
J gene: TRBJ1-5
CDR3 protein: CASSLRGGRVGQPQHF
CDR3 DNA: TGTGCCAGCAGCTTAAGGGGTGGCAGGGTAGGCCAGCCCCAGCATTTT

clone size: .
D gene: TRBD1
V gene: TRBV7-9
J gene: TRBJ2-5
CDR3 protein: CASSLVSGYSGTGFQTQYF
CDR3 DNA: TGTGCCAGCAGCTTAGTCTCGGGTTATTCAGGGACAGGGTTCCAGACCCAGTACTTC

clone size: .
D gene: .
V gene: TRBV19
J gene: TRBJ1-5
CDR3 protein: CASAPGNSNQPQHF
CDR3 DNA: TGTGCCAGTGCCCCCGGGAATAGCAATCAGCCCCAGCATTTT

clone size: .
D gene: TRBD1
V gene: TRBV10-3
J gene: TRBJ1-5
CDR3 protein: CAISIDRVNQPQHF
CDR3 DNA: TGTGCCATCAGCATCGACAGGGTCAATCAGCCCCAGCATTTT

clone size: .
D gene: TRBD1
V gene: TRBV6-6
J gene: TRBJ1-5
CDR3 protein: CASNPGQVSNQPQHF
CDR3 DNA: TGTGCCAGCAACCCAGGACAGGTCAGCAATCAGCCCCAGCATTTT

clone size: .
D gene: .
V gene: TRBV5-1
J gene: TRBJ2-5
CDR3 protein: CASSLAKSTSRQTQYF
CDR3 DNA: TGCGCCAGCAGCTTGGCCAAATCAACTAGCCGTCAGACCCAGTACTTC

clone size: few
D gene: .
V gene: TRBV5-8
J gene: TRBJ1-5
CDR3 protein: CASSLPNRDNQPQHF
CDR3 DNA: TGTGCCAGCAGCTTGCCCAACAGGGACAATCAGCCCCAGCATTTT

clone size: .
D gene: .
V gene: TRBV7-6
J gene: TRBJ1-6
CDR3 protein: CASSPRSGNNSPLHF
CDR3 DNA: TGTGCCAGCAGCCCCAGATCGGGGAATAATTCACCCCTCCACTTT

clone size: .
D gene: TRBD1
V gene: TRBV19
J gene: TRBJ2-3
CDR3 protein: CASNARTGGTDTQYF
CDR3 DNA: TGTGCCAGTAACGCGCGGACAGGGGGAACAGATACGCAGTATTTT

clone size: .
D gene: .
V gene: TRBV5-1
J gene: TRBJ1-4
CDR3 protein: CASSEGLQATNEKLFF
CDR3 DNA: TGCGCCAGCAGCGAAGGACTACAGGCAACTAATGAAAAACTGTTTTTT

clone size: .
D gene: TRBD1
V gene: TRBV10-3
J gene: TRBJ2-7
CDR3 protein: CATSRDRGGEQYF
CDR3 DNA: TGTGCCACGAGCCGGGACAGGGGCGGCGAGCAGTACTTC

clone size: .
D gene: .
V gene: TRBV6-1
J gene: TRBJ1-1
CDR3 protein: CASSEKSRDTEAFF
CDR3 DNA: TGTGCCAGCAGTGAAAAAAGCAGGGACACTGAAGCTTTCTTT

clone size: once
D gene: .
V gene: TRBV29-1
J gene: TRBJ2-2
CDR3 protein: CSVDRGITGELFF
CDR3 DNA: TGCAGCGTTGACAGGGGAATTACCGGGGAGCTGTTTTTT

clone size: .
D gene: .
V gene: TRBV11-3
J gene: TRBJ1-2
CDR3 protein: CASSLGDKYGYTF
CDR3 DNA: TGTGCCAGCAGCTTAGGGGACAAGTATGGCTACACCTTC

clone size: .
D gene: .
V gene: TRBV27
J gene: TRBJ2-1
CDR3 protein: CASSSLGLGEGNEQFF
CDR3 DNA: TGTGCCAGCAGCTCACTGGGATTGGGAGAGGGAAATGAGCAGTTCTTC

clone size: .
D gene: TRBD1
V gene: TRBV9
J gene: TRBJ1-6
CDR3 protein: CASSAGQGVISPLHF
CDR3 DNA: TGTGCCAGCAGCGCCGGACAGGGGGTGATTTCACCCCTCCACTTT

clone size: .
D gene: .
V gene: TRBV20-1
J gene: TRBJ1-1
CDR3 protein: CSASRGEAFF
CDR3 DNA: TGCAGTGCTAGCCGAGGGGAAGCTTTCTTT

clone size: .
D gene: TRBD1
V gene: TRBV19
J gene: TRBJ1-5
CDR3 protein: CASRTGKDSNQPQHF
CDR3 DNA: TGTGCCAGTCGGACAGGGAAAGATAGCAATCAGCCCCAGCATTTT

clone size: .
D gene: .
V gene: TRBV6-5
J gene: TRBJ2-7
CDR3 protein: CASRVVGGAYEQYF
CDR3 DNA: TGTGCCAGCAGGGTAGTAGGGGGGGCCTACGAGCAGTACTTC

clone size: .
D gene: .
V gene: TRBV5-4
J gene: TRBJ1-6
CDR3 protein: CASSLMEGGSPLHF
CDR3 DNA: TGTGCCAGCAGCTTGATGGAAGGAGGTTCACCCCTCCACTTT

clone size: .
D gene: TRBD1
V gene: TRBV19
J gene: TRBJ2-3
CDR3 protein: CASSPPGQGEDTQYF
CDR3 DNA: TGTGCCAGTAGTCCCCCGGGACAGGGGGAGGATACGCAGTATTTT

clone size: once
D gene: TRBD2
V gene: TRBV5-4
J gene: TRBJ2-5
CDR3 protein: CASSPGGLKETQYF
CDR3 DNA: TGTGCCAGCTCCCCGGGGGGGTTAAAAGAGACCCAGTACTTC

clone size: .
D gene: .
V gene: TRBV14
J gene: TRBJ2-3
CDR3 protein: CASSQFQEEDTQYF
CDR3 DNA: TGTGCCAGCAGCCAATTTCAAGAGGAAGATACGCAGTATTTT

clone size: .
D gene: .
V gene: TRBV7-2
J gene: TRBJ2-5
CDR3 protein: CASSQGLETQYF
CDR3 DNA: TGTGCCAGCAGCCAGGGGCTAGAGACCCAGTACTTC

clone size: .
D gene: TRBD1
V gene: TRBV11-2
J gene: TRBJ1-4
CDR3 protein: CASSYGQDFNEKLFF
CDR3 DNA: TGTGCCAGCAGCTATGGACAGGACTTTAATGAAAAACTGTTTTTT

clone size: once
D gene: .
V gene: TRBV28
J gene: TRBJ1-2
CDR3 protein: CASTQGSVGYTF
CDR3 DNA: TGTGCCAGCACCCAGGGTTCTGTAGGCTACACCTTC

clone size: .
D gene: TRBD1
V gene: TRBV7-8
J gene: TRBJ2-7
CDR3 protein: CASVLGDSASYEQYF
CDR3 DNA: TGTGCCAGTGTCCTAGGGGACAGCGCGTCCTACGAGCAGTACTTC

clone size: once
D gene: .
V gene: TRBV6-2/TRBV6-3
J gene: TRBJ2-3
CDR3 protein: CASSSLTAGTQYF
CDR3 DNA: TGTGCCAGCAGTTCGTTAACCGCGGGTACGCAGTATTTT

clone size: .
D gene: TRBD1
V gene: TRBV24-1
J gene: TRBJ2-1
CDR3 protein: CATSDRGQASSFNEQFF
CDR3 DNA: TGTGCCACCAGTGACCGAGGACAGGCGAGCTCGTTCAATGAGCAGTTCTTC

clone size: .
D gene: .
V gene: TRBV27
J gene: TRBJ1-2
CDR3 protein: CASTQDRNYGYTF
CDR3 DNA: TGTGCCAGCACCCAAGACAGGAATTATGGCTACACCTTC

clone size: .
D gene: TRBD1
V gene: TRBV6-1
J gene: TRBJ1-2
CDR3 protein: CASSEVLSGWTADRSYGYTF
CDR3 DNA: TGTGCCAGCAGTGAAGTGCTAAGTGGCTGGACCGCGGACAGGTCCTATGGCTACACCTTC

clone size: .
D gene: TRBD2
V gene: TRBV28
J gene: TRBJ2-3
CDR3 protein: CASSLVAVAGGTPRRFTQYF
CDR3 DNA: TGTGCCAGCAGTTTGGTCGCAGTAGCGGGGGGCACTCCTCGGCGGTTTACGCAGTATTTT

clone size: .
D gene: .
V gene: TRBV3-1/TRBV3-2
J gene: TRBJ2-2
CDR3 protein: CASSRKLGVAGELFF
CDR3 DNA: TGTGCCAGCAGCCGCAAGCTCGGGGTAGCCGGGGAGCTGTTTTTT

clone size: .
D gene: TRBD1
V gene: TRBV5-4
J gene: TRBJ1-1
CDR3 protein: CASRTGGGGNTEAFF
CDR3 DNA: TGTGCCAGCAGGACAGGGGGCGGTGGGAACACTGAAGCTTTCTTT

clone size: .
D gene: .
V gene: TRBV10-1
J gene: TRBJ1-5
CDR3 protein: CATGEGTQPQHF
CDR3 DNA: TGCGCCACCGGGGAGGGGACTCAGCCCCAGCATTTT

clone size: .
D gene: .
V gene: TRBV9
J gene: TRBJ1-1
CDR3 protein: CASSQRARLNTEAFF
CDR3 DNA: TGTGCCAGCAGCCAGAGGGCCCGCTTGAACACTGAAGCTTTCTTT

clone size: .
D gene: .
V gene: TRBV2
J gene: TRBJ1-1
CDR3 protein: CASMGLGTEAFF
CDR3 DNA: TGTGCCAGCATGGGGCTAGGCACTGAAGCTTTCTTT